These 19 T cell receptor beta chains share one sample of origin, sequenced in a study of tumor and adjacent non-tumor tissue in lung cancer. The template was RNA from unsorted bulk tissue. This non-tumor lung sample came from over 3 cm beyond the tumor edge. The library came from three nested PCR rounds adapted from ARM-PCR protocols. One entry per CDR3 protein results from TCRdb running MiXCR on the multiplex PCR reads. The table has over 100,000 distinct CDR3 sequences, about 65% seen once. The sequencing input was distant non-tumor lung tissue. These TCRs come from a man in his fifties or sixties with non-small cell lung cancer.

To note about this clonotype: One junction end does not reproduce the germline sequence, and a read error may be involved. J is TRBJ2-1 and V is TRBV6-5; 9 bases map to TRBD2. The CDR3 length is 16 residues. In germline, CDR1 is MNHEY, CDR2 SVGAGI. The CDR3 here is CDSSRGLAGADNEQFF. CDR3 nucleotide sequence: TGTGACAGCAGCCGGGGACTAGCTGGAGCGGATAATGAGCAGTTCTTC.

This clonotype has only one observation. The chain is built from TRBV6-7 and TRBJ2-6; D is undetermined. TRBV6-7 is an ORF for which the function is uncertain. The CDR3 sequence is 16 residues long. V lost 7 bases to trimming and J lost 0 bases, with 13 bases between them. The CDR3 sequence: CASNSASRSGANVLTF. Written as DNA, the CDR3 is TGTGCCAGCAATTCGGCATCTCGCTCTGGGGCCAACGTCCTGACTTTC.

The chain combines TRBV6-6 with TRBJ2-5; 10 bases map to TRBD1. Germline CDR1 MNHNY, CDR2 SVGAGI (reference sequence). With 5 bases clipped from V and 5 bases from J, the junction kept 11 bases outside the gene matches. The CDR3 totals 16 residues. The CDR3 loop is CASSHGTGDGSETQYF. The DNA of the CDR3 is TGTGCCAGCAGTCACGGGACAGGGGACGGGTCTGAGACCCAGTACTTC.

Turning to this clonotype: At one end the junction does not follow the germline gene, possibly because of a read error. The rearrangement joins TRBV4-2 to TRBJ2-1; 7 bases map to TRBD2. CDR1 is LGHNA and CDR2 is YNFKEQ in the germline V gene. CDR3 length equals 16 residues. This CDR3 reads CASSEGREAIYNEEFF. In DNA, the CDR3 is TGTGCCAGCAGCGAAGGTCGGGAGGCCATCTACAATGAGGAGTTCTTC.

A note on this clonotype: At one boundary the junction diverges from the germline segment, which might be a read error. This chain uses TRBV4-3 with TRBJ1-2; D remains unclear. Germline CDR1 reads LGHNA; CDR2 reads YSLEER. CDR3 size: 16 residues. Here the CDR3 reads CVSSQDPAVGRDGCTF. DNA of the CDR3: TGCGTCAGCAGCCAAGACCCTGCAGTAGGGCGGGATGGCTGCACCTTC.

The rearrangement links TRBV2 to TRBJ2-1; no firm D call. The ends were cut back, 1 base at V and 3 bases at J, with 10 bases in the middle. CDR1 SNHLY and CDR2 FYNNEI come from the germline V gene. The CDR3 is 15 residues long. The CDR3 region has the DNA TGTGCCAGCAGTGAAGATATAGGCAGCTACAATGAGCAGTTCTTC. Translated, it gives CASSEDIGSYNEQFF.

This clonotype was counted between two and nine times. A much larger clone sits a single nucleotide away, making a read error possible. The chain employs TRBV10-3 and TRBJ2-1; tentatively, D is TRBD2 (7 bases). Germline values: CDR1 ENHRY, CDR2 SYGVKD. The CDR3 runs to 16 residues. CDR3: CVISELGGGSYNEQFF. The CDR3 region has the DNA TGTGTCATCAGTGAGTTAGGGGGGGGCTCCTACAATGAGCAGTTCTTC.

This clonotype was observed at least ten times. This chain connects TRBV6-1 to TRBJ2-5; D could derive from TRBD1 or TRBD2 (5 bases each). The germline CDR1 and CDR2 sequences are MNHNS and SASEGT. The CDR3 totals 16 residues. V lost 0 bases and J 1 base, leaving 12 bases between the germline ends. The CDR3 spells CASSEAAGATQETQYF. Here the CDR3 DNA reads TGTGCCAGCAGTGAAGCCGCCGGGGCGACCCAAGAGACCCAGTACTTC.

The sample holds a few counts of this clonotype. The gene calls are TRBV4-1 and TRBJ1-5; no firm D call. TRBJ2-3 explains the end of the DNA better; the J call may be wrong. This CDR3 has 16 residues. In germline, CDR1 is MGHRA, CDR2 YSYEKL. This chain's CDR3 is CASSQDPGNSNQPQYF. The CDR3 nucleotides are TGCGCCAGCAGCCAAGATCCAGGTAATAGCAATCAGCCCCAGTATTTT.

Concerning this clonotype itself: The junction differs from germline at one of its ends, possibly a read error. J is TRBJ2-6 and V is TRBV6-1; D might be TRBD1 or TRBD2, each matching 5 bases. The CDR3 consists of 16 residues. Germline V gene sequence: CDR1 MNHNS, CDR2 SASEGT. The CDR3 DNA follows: TGTGTCAGCAGCCGGGACGGACACTCTGGGGCCAACATCCTGACTTTC. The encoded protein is CVSSRDGHSGANILTF.

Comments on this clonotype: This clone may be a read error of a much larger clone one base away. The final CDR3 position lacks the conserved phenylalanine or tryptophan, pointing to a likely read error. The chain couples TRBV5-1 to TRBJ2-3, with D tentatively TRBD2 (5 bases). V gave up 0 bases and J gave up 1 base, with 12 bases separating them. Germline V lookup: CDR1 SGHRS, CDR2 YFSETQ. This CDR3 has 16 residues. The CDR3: CASSLDLASGTDTQYL. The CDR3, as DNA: TGCGCCAGCAGCTTGGACCTAGCTTCGGGCACAGATACGCAGTATTTG.

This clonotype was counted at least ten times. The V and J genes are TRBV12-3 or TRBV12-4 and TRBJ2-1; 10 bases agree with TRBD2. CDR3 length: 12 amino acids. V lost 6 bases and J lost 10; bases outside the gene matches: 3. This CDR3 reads CASRPTSGEQFF. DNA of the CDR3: TGTGCCAGCAGACCGACTAGCGGGGAGCAGTTCTTC.

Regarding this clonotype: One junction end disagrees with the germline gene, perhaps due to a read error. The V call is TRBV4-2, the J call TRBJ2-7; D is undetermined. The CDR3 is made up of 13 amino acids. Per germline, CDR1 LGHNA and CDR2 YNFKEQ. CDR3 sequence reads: CAISQDRWNEQYF. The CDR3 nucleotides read TGTGCCATCAGCCAAGATCGGTGGAACGAGCAGTACTTC.

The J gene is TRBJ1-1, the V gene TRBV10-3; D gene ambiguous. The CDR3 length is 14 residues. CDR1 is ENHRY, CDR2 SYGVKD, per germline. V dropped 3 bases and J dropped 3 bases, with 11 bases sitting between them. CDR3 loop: CAISDSGLDTEAFF. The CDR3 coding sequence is TGTGCCATCAGTGATTCGGGGTTGGACACTGAAGCTTTCTTT.

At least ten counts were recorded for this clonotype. The CDR3 DNA reads TGTGCCTGGAGTCGAGCGGGAGCTAATGAGCAGTTCTTC. This translates into CAWSRAGANEQFF. This rearrangement joins TRBV30 to TRBJ2-1, with TRBD2 matching 8 bases. The germline V gene has CDR1 GTSNPN and CDR2 SVGIG (reference sequence). The CDR3 is 13 residues long. V dropped 2 bases and J dropped 7; count of bases not matched to a gene: 4.

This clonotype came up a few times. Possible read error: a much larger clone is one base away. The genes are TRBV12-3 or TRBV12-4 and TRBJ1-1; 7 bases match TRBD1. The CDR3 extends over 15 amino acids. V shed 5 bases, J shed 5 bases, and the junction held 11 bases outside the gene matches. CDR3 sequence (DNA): TGTGCCAGCAGTCACGACAGGGTCCAGGGAACTGAAGCTTTCTTT. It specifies CASSHDRVQGTEAFF.

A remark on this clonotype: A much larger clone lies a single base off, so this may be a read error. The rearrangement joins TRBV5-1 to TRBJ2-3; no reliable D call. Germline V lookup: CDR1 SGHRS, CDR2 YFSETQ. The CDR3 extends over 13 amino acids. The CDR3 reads CASSLVGTDRQYF. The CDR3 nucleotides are TGCGCCAGCAGCTTGGTGGGAACAGATAGGCAGTATTTT.

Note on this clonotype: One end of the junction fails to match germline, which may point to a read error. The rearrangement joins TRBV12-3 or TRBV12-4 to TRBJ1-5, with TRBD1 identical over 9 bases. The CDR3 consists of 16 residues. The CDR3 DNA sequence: TGTACCAGCAGTATCCTACAGGGGGCAGACAATCAGCCCCAGCATTTT. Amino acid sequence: CTSSILQGADNQPQHF.

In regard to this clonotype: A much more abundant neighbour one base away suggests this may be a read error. CDR3 sequence reads: CSPRDQNTFYGYTF. The CDR3 nucleotides read TGCAGTCCTAGAGATCAGAACACTTTCTATGGCTACACCTTC. This chain connects TRBV20-1 to TRBJ1-2; the D is unclear. The CDR3 is 14 amino acids. CDR1 is DFQATT and CDR2 is SNEGSKA in the germline V gene (reference sequence).